The clone carrying this T cell receptor beta chain was detected a few times. Its target is not known. The data are from a study of T cell repertoires in cytomegalovirus infection. Across the study: Based on public TCR beta signatures, there were indications of CMV infection and of a matching HLA type. General study results and limits: HLA-C-restricted CMV-specific TCR beta clonotypes prevailed in the ex vivo response. Based on cumulative public TCR beta family frequency, carriers of CMV plus the relevant HLA were identified.

CDR3 length equals 12 residues. Germline V gene sequence: CDR1 LNHDA, CDR2 SQIVND (reference sequence). Trimming removed 3 bases from V and 6 bases from J, with 8 bases in between. One entry per CDR3 protein, called by TCRdb with MiXCR from the reads. The repertoire includes nearly 700,000 distinct CDR3 sequences, approximately 33% of them detected once, and around a sixth sits in the top ten. This specimen consisted of cultured PBMCs, obtained from culture after CMV antigen stimulation. The V gene is TRBV19, the J gene TRBJ1-1; D may be TRBD1 (6 bases). The clonotype was recovered from a human donor in good health (CMV status not recorded). Some clones in this sample may be carry-over from other donors' samples. The CDR3 protein is CASSIRGAEAFF. CDR3 nucleotides: TGTGCCAGTAGTATTAGGGGGGCTGAAGCTTTCTTT.